This TCR beta chain comes out of a study of T cells in tuberculosis. Study context: A South African cohort included IGRA-negative adolescents, latently infected IGRA-positive adolescents and adults with active tuberculosis.

The data were produced by immunoSEQ multiplex PCR, yet TCRdb's version contains in-frame clones alone and is incomplete. This sample carries 20,000 to 25,000 clones, around 95% of them seen once, and the ten largest clones take just under 9.5%. General study findings and limits: Shorter CDR3-alpha in active tuberculosis partly drove smaller distances. GMM-specific TCRs were nearer to active tuberculosis alpha repertoires, suggesting expansion.

The CDR3 covers 14 residues. V dropped 5 bases and J dropped 5; count of bases not matched to a gene: 7. CDR1 is LNHDA, CDR2 SQIVND, per germline (reference sequence). In regard to this clone: As yet, its antigen is unknown.

The V gene is TRBV19, the J gene TRBJ2-5, with 8 bases matching TRBD1. The source of this sequence is a donor aged 10-29 years with latent tuberculosis or without tuberculosis infection. The sequencing sample was made of PBMCs. CDR3 nucleotides: TGTGCCAGTAGTGGGCAGGGGGCTTGGGAGACCCAGTACTTC. Translated: CASSGQGAWETQYF.